Each of the 7 T cell receptor beta chains below was sequenced from the same sample in a study of monozygotic twins with inflammatory bowel disease. No DNA is given; TCRdb re-called the 5' RACE reads and lists each CDR3 protein once. In total, the table holds approximately 400,000 distinct CDR3 sequences. The material sequenced was blood. All receptors come from a human donor with ulcerative colitis or Crohn's disease, or a healthy co-twin of an affected twin (not recorded which).

The genes are TRBV6-1 and TRBJ2-2; no DNA is available, so the TRBD1 call from TCRdb remains unchecked. Germline loops: CDR1 MNHNS, CDR2 SASEGT. The CDR3 runs 15 residues. CDR3 amino acids: CASSIQGANTGELFF.

J is TRBJ2-7 and V is TRBV4-3; TCRdb returns TRBD2, unconfirmable since there is no DNA. The CDR3 is made up of 14 amino acids. Germline values: CDR1 LGHNA, CDR2 YSLEER. The CDR3 loop reads CASSQREGAYEQYF.

The chain combines TRBV18 with TRBJ1-4. The CDR3 runs to 16 residues. Germline V lookup: CDR1 KGHSH, CDR2 LQKENI. CDR3 region: CASSPPGMGGGEKLFF. The variable domain in full, completed from reference TRBV18 and TRBJ1-4, reads NAGVMQNPRHLVRRRGQEARLRCSPMKGHSHVYWYRQLPEEGLKFMVYLQKENIIDESGMPKERFSAEFPKEGPSILRIQQVVRGDSAAYFCASSPPGMGGGEKLFFGSGTQLSVL.

The CDR3 sequence: CASSLEGLPQNIQYF. V is TRBV7-9 and J is TRBJ2-4; TCRdb proposes TRBD2, but this gene call is untestable without DNA. Germline lookup yields CDR1 SEHNR and CDR2 FQNEAQ (reference sequence). This CDR3 is built from 15 residues.

The chain joins TRBV24-1 to TRBJ1-5. Germline V CDR1 and CDR2: KGHDR, SFDVKD. CDR3 length: 13 amino acids. CDR3 amino acids: CATSDFRDQPQHF.

This chain joins TRBV3-1 and TRBJ1-4; as DNA is missing, the TRBD1 call by TCRdb cannot be tested. In germline, CDR1 is LGHDT, CDR2 YNNKEL (reference sequence). This CDR3 is 18 amino acids long. CDR3 sequence reads: CASTKNPQGALTNEKLFF. Supplemented by reference TRBV3-1 and TRBJ1-4, the full variable domain reads DTAVSQTPKYLVTQMGNDKSIKCEQNLGHDTMYWYKQDSKKFLKIMFSYNNKELIINETVPNRFSPKSPDKAHLNLHINSLELGDSAVYFCASTKNPQGALTNEKLFFGSGTQLSVL.

The rearrangement links TRBV10-3 to TRBJ2-7; TCRdb's D gene call, TRBD2, goes unchecked for lack of DNA. The CDR3 contains 16 residues. The germline CDR1 and CDR2 sequences are ENHRY and SYGVKD. CDR3 residues: CAISDAGRGGPYEQYF.